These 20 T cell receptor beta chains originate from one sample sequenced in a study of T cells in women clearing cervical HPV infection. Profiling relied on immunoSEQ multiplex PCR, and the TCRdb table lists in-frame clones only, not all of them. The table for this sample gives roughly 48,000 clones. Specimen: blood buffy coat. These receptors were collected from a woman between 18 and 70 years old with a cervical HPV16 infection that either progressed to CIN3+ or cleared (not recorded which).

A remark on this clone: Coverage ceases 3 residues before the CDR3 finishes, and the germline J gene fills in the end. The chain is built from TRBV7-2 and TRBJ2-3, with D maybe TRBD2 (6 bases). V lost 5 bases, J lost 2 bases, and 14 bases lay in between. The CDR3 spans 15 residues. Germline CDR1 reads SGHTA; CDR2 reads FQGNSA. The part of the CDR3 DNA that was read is TGTGCCAGCAGCCCTACGGGACTTCTCACAGATACG. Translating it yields CASSPTGLLTDT. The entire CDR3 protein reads CASSPTGLLTDTQYF.

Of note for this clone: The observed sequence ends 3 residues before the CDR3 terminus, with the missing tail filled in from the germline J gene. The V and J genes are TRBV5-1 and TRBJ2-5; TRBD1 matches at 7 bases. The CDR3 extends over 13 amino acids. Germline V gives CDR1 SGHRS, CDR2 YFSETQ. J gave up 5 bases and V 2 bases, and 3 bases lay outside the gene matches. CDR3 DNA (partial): TGCGCCAGCAGCTTAGGGGGCTCGGAGACC. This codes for CASSLGGSET. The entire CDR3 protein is CASSLGGSETQYF.

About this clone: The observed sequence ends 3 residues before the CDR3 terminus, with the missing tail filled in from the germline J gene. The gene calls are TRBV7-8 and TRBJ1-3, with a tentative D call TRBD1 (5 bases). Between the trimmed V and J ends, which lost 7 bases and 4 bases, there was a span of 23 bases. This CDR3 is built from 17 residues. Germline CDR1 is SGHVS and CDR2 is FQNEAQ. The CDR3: CASTYNLARAEGNTIYF. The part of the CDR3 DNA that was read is TGTGCCAGCACCTATAACCTTGCCAGGGCTGAAGGAAACACC.

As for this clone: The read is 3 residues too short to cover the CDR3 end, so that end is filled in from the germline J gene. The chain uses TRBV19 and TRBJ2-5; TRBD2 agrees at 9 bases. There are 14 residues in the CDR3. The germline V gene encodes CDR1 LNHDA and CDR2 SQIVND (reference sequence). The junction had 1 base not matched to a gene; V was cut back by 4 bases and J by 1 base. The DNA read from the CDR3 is TGTGCCAGTAGTACTAGCGGGGTCCAAGAGACC. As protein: CASSTSGVQET. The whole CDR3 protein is CASSTSGVQETQYF.

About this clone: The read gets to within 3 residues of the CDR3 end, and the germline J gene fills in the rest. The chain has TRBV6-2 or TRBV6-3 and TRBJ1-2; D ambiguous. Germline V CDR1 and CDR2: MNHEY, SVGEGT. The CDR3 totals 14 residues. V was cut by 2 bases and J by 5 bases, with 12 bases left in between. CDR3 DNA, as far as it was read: TGTGCCAGCAGTTACGCACCCAGAGAGTATGGC. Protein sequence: CASSYAPREYG. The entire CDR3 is CASSYAPREYGYTF.

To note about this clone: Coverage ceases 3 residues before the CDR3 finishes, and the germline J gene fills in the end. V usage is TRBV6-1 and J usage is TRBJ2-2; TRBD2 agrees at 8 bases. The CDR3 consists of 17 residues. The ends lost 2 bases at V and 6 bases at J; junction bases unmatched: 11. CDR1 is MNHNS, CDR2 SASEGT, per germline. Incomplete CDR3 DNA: TGTGCCAGCAGTGAAAGCCCTTCGGGACTAGTGGCCGGGGAG. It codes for CASSESPSGLVAGE. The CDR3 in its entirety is CASSESPSGLVAGELFF.

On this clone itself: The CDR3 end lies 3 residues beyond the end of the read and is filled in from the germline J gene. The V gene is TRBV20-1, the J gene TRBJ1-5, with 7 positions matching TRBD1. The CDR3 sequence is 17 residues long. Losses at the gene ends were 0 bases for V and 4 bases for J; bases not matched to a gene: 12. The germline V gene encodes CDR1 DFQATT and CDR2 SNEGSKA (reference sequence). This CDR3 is CSARDSFRDRSNQPQHF. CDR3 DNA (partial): TGCAGTGCTAGAGATTCATTCCGGGACAGAAGTAATCAGCCC.

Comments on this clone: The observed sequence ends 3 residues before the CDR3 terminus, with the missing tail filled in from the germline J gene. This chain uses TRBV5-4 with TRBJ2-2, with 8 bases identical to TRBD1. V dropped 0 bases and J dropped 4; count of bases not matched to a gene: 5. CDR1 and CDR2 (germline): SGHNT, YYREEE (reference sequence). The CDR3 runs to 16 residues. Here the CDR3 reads CASSLGQGAFTGELFF. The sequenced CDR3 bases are TGTGCCAGCAGCTTGGGGCAGGGGGCCTTCACCGGGGAG.

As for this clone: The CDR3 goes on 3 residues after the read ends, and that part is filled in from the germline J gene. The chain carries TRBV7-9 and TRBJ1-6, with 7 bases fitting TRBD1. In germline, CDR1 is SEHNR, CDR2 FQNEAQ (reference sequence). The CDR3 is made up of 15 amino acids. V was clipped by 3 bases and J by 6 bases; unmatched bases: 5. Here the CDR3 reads CASSLAGGRNSPLHF. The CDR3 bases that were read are TGTGCCAGCAGCTTGGCAGGGGGACGTAATTCACCC.

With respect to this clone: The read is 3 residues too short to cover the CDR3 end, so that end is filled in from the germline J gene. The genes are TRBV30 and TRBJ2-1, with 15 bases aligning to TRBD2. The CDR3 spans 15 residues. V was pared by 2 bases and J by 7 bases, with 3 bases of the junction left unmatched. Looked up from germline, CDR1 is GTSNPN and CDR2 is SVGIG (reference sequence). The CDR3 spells CAWSWTSGGGNEQFF. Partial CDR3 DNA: TGTGCCTGGAGTTGGACTAGCGGGGGGGGTAATGAG.

The sequenced CDR3 bases are TGTGCCAGCAGTTCTGGGGGGGGACAGCCC. Translated, it gives CASSSGGGQP. The complete CDR3 reads CASSSGGGQPQHF. The V and J genes are TRBV7-9 and TRBJ1-5; a possible D gene is TRBD1 (5 bases). The CDR3 end lies 3 residues beyond the end of the read and is filled in from the germline J gene. Deletions cut 6 bases from V and 7 bases from J, with 13 bases between. Germline V gene sequence: CDR1 SEHNR, CDR2 FQNEAQ (reference sequence). This CDR3 is built from 13 residues.

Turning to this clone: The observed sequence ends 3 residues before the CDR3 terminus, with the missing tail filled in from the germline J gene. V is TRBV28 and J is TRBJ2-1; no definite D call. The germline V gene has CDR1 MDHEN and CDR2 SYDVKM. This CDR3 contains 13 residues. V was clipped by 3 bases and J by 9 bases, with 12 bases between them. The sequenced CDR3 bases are TGTGCCAGCAGTTTTTCCCAGTTTGGTGAG. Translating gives CASSFSQFGE. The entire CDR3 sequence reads CASSFSQFGEQFF.

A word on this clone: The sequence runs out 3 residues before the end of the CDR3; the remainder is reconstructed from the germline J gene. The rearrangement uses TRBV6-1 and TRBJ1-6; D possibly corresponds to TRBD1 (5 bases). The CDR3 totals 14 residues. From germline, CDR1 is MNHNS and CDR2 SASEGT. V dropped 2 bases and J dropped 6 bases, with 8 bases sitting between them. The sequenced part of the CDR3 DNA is TGTGCCAGCAGTGAAAGGGGACTTAATTCACCC. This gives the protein CASSERGLNSP. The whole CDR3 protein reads CASSERGLNSPLHF.

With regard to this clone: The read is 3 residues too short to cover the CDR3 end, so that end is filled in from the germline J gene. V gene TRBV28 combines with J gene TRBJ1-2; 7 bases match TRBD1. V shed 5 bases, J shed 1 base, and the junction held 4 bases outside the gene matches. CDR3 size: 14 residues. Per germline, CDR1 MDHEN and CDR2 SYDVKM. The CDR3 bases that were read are TGTGCCAGCAGTCTTACAGGGGTTAACTATGGC. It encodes CASSLTGVNYG. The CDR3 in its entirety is CASSLTGVNYGYTF.

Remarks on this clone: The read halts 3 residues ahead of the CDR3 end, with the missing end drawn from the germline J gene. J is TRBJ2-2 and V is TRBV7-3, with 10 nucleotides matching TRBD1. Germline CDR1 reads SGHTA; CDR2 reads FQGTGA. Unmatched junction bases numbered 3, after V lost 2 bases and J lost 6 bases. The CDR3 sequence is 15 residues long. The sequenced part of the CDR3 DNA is TGTGCCAGCAGCTTAGGGACAGGGGAAGCCGGGGAG. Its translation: CASSLGTGEAGE. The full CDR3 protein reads CASSLGTGEAGELFF.

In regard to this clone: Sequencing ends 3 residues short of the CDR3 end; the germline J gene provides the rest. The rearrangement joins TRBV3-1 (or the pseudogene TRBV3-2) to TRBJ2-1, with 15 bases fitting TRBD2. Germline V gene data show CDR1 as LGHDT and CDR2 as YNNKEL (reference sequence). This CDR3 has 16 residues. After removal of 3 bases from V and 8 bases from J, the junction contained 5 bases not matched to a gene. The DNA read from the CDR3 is TGTGCCAGCAGCCAGGACGGGACTAGCGGGAGGTATGAG. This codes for CASSQDGTSGRYE. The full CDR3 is CASSQDGTSGRYEQFF.

The DNA read from the CDR3 is TGCAGTGCCCGACTAAAAGAGACC. It codes for CSARLKET. From start to end, the CDR3 is CSARLKETQYF. The chain joins TRBV20-1 to TRBJ2-5, with a possible D match to TRBD2 (5 bases). The read comes to an end 3 residues before the CDR3 does, leaving the germline J gene to fill in the end. From germline, CDR1 is DFQATT and CDR2 SNEGSKA (reference sequence). The length of the CDR3 is 11 residues. V gave up 6 bases and J gave up 3 bases, with 8 bases separating them.

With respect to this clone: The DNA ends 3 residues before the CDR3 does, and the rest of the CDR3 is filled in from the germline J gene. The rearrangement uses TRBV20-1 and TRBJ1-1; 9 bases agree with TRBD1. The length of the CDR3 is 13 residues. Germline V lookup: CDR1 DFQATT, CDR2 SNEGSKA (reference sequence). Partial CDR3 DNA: TGCAGTGCGCCGACCGGGACAGGGAAAGGG. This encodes CSAPTGTGKG. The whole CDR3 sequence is CSAPTGTGKGAFF.

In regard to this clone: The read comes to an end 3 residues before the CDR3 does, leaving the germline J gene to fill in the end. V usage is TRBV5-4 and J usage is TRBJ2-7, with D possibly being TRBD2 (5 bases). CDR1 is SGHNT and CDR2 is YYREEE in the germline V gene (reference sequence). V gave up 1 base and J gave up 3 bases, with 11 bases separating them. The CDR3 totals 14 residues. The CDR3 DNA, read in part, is TGTGCCAGCAGCTTGTCTGAGGACTTCTACGAG. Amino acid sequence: CASSLSEDFYE. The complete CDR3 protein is CASSLSEDFYEQYF.

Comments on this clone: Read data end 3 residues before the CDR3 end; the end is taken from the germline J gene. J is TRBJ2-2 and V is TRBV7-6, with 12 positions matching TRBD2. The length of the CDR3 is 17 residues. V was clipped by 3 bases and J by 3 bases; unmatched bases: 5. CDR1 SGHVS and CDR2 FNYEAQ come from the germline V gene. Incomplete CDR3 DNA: TGTGCCAGCAGCTTTCCTAGCGGGAGGGTTGACACCGGGGAG. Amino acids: CASSFPSGRVDTGE. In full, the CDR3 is CASSFPSGRVDTGELFF.